The rows below give T cell receptor beta chains drawn from one sample of a study of OX40 agonist ivuxolimab in advanced cancers. Produced via immunoSEQ multiplex PCR; TCRdb's table is partial and in-frame only. The repertoire holds some 30,000 clones, with around 90% as singletons. The source was CD4+ or CD8+ T cells sorted from blood, collected in a trial of the OX40 agonist ivuxolimab. These receptors originate from an adult with an advanced solid tumor such as melanoma, head and neck, liver or kidney cancer. Each CDR3 is given with its conserved first and last residue. A D gene is named only where the DNA matches it firmly. Size tells how often a clone was seen (once, few, many) or the class of an expanded clone, and some rows leave it out.

TRBV28	TRBD1	-	TRBJ1-4	TGTGCCAGCAGCAGGACGGGGGGAGGGGGCCCGGAAAAACTGTTTTTT	CASSRTGGGGPEKLFF
TRBV7-9	TRBD1	once	TRBJ2-5	TGTGCCAGCAGTCGGACAGGGCTCGGTGAGACCCAGTACTTC	CASSRTGLGETQYF
TRBV4-1	-	-	TRBJ1-5	TGCGCCAGCAGCCAAGAGTGGGGAGGCAGTCAGCCCCAGCATTTT	CASSQEWGGSQPQHF
TRBV4-1	-	few	TRBJ1-1	TGCGCCAGCAGCCAAGCGGGCGGGCAACCTGAAGCTTTCTTT	CASSQAGGQPEAFF
TRBV18	TRBD2	-	TRBJ2-3	TGTGCCAGCTCACCCTATTATAGCGGGGGCCCCACAGATACGCAGTATTTT	CASSPYYSGGPTDTQYF
TRBV6-5	-	few	TRBJ1-1	TGTGCCAGCAGTACGGATCCGAACACTGAAGCTTTCTTT	CASSTDPNTEAFF
TRBV7-9	-	once	TRBJ2-1	TGTGCCAGCAGCTTCAGTGCGACTAGGGTAGGGGCTGAGCAGTTCTTC	CASSFSATRVGAEQFF
TRBV7-9	TRBD2	-	TRBJ2-3	TGTGCCAGCAGCTACACTAGCGGGGGAATAGATACGCAGTATTTT	CASSYTSGGIDTQYF
TRBV28	-	few	TRBJ2-7	TGTGCCAGCAGTTTTTCCCGAGAGCAGTACTTC	CASSFSREQYF
TRBV27	-	-	TRBJ2-1	TGTGCCAGCAGTTTGAGCCAGGGGAATGAGCAGTTCTTC	CASSLSQGNEQFF
TRBV4-1	-	-	TRBJ2-1	TGCGCCAGCAGCTCCTCCCCCGGGAATGAGCAGTTCTTC	CASSSSPGNEQFF
TRBV28	-	-	TRBJ2-7	TGTGCCAGCAGTTTCCCCCCACAGGGGAGGGGCCACGAGCAGTACTTC	CASSFPPQGRGHEQYF
TRBV11-3	-	-	TRBJ2-7	TGTGCCAGCAGCTTAAGGGTGTTCGACGAGCAGTACTTC	CASSLRVFDEQYF
TRBV27	-	-	TRBJ1-4	TGTGCCAGCAGTTTATTTGGTGAAAAACTGTTTTTT	CASSLFGEKLFF
TRBV29-1	TRBD2	-	TRBJ2-1	TGCAGCGTTGAGGGACTAGCGGGGGCCAGCTCCTACAATGAGCAGTTCTTC	CSVEGLAGASSYNEQFF
TRBV7-2	TRBD1	-	TRBJ1-2	TGTGCCAGCAGTCCTACCTCCGGGACAGGGAATGGCTACACCTTC	CASSPTSGTGNGYTF
TRBV5-6	TRBD1	-	TRBJ2-2	TGTGCCAGCAGCTGGACAGGGGCAGTATACTCCGGGGAGCTGTTTTTT	CASSWTGAVYSGELFF
TRBV19	-	-	TRBJ2-7	TGTGCCAGTAGTATTCAGGGGAGCGCCTACGAGCAGTACTTC	CASSIQGSAYEQYF
TRBV7-9	-	-	TRBJ1-2	TGTGCCAGCAGCTTACCACAGAGAAACTATGGCTACACCTTC	CASSLPQRNYGYTF
TRBV7-9	-	-	TRBJ1-4	TGTGCCAGCAGCCCCATGGGGGACGTGCTGTTTTTT	CASSPMGDVLFF
TRBV9	-	-	TRBJ2-3	TGTGCCAGCAGCGTAGTCCCTGGAGATACGCAGTATTTT	CASSVVPGDTQYF
TRBV7-8	-	-	TRBJ2-2	TGTGCCAGCAGCTTAGTGGGGGCCGGGGAGCTGTTTTTT	CASSLVGAGELFF
TRBV28	-	-	TRBJ1-2	TGTGCCAGCAGTTTAGGTGCCAGCAACTATGGCTACACCTTC	CASSLGASNYGYTF
TRBV4-1	-	-	TRBJ2-7	TGCGCCAGCAGCCAATACGGGAGCGAGCAGTACTTC	CASSQYGSEQYF
TRBV15	-	-	TRBJ1-1	TGTGCCACCAGCGCCCGGGACCTGAACACTGAAGCTTTCTTT	CATSARDLNTEAFF
TRBV5-1	TRBD1	-	TRBJ1-1	TGCGCCAGCAGACCTGTACAGGGGATGAACACTGAAGCTTTCTTT	CASRPVQGMNTEAFF
TRBV13	-	-	TRBJ2-2	TGTGCCAGCAGCTTAGGAGCCCGGGGAGGTTCCGGGGAGCTGTTTTTT	CASSLGARGGSGELFF
TRBV7-3	TRBD1	-	TRBJ2-3	TGTGCCAGCAGCTTAATCCAGGGGGCTGATACGCAGTATTTT	CASSLIQGADTQYF
TRBV27	-	once	TRBJ2-7	TGTGCCAGCAGTTTTGGTAATAGCCGGCCCTACGAGCAGTACTTC	CASSFGNSRPYEQYF
TRBV29-1	-	-	TRBJ2-7	TGCAGCGTCGCAGTTTCGGCCGAGCAGTACTTC	CSVAVSAEQYF
TRBV28	-	-	TRBJ2-3	TGTGCCAGCATTCCAGGGCCTTCGAGGACCACAGATACGCAGTATTTT	CASIPGPSRTTDTQYF
TRBV7-9	TRBD2	-	TRBJ2-5	TGTGCCAGCAGCTCCTCGGGCCTAGCGGGAGGGTTAGAAGAGACCCAGTACTTC	CASSSSGLAGGLEETQYF
TRBV9	TRBD1	-	TRBJ2-6	TGTGCCAGCAGCGTAACAAGGACAGGATCGGGGGCCAACGTCCTGACTTTC	CASSVTRTGSGANVLTF
TRBV9	-	-	TRBJ2-7	TGTGCCAGCAGCGTAGAAGGGGTTCTGAGCGAGCAGTACTTC	CASSVEGVLSEQYF
TRBV15	TRBD2	-	TRBJ2-4	TGTGCCACCAGCAGAACTAGCGGCGTAGCCAAAAACATTCAGTACTTC	CATSRTSGVAKNIQYF
TRBV6-4	TRBD2	-	TRBJ2-3	TGTGCCAGCACCAGTCTGACAGGACTAGCGCCAGATACGCAGTATTTT	CASTSLTGLAPDTQYF
TRBV6-1	TRBD1	-	TRBJ1-1	TGTGCCAGCAGCTACAGGGGAACCATGGTTGAAGCTTTCTTT	CASSYRGTMVEAFF
TRBV4-2	-	once	TRBJ2-5	TGTGCCAGCAGCCAAGATTCAGGCCAGCCGCAAGAGACCCAGTACTTC	CASSQDSGQPQETQYF
TRBV27	-	-	TRBJ2-7	TGTGCCAGCAGTTTATTTCTGGGTGGTGGCTACGAGCAGTACTTC	CASSLFLGGGYEQYF
TRBV30	TRBD1	-	TRBJ2-3	TGTGCCTGGAGTATTGGGACAGGGCTTAGCACAGATACGCAGTATTTT	CAWSIGTGLSTDTQYF
TRBV5-1	-	-	TRBJ2-1	TGCGCCAGCAGTCTGGGGCAGGTAATGAATGAGCAGTTCTTC	CASSLGQVMNEQFF
TRBV9	-	-	TRBJ1-1	TGTGCCAGCAGCTGGGCCGGTGCCATGAACACTGAAGCTTTCTTT	CASSWAGAMNTEAFF
TRBV5-6	TRBD2	-	TRBJ2-1	TGTGCCAGCAGCTCGGGACTAGCGGTATACAATGAGCAGTTCTTC	CASSSGLAVYNEQFF
TRBV19	TRBD2	-	TRBJ2-2	TGTGCCAGTAGTCCGCTGACTAGCGGTAAGACCGGGGAGCTGTTTTTT	CASSPLTSGKTGELFF
TRBV4-1	-	few	TRBJ1-2	TGCGCCAGCAGCCAAACCCCCCTGCCTGGGGCTAACTATGGCTACACCTTC	CASSQTPLPGANYGYTF
TRBV19	-	-	TRBJ1-5	TGTGCCAGTAGTTTGCCCGGTAGCAATCAGCCCCAGCATTTT	CASSLPGSNQPQHF
TRBV21-1	-	-	TRBJ2-3	TGTGCCTCAAGGGCGGGGGGGCCTCATACGCAGTATTTT	CASRAGGPHTQYF
TRBV7-6	-	-	TRBJ2-2	TGTGCCAGCAGTCTATTACAGGGAAACGGGGAGCTGTTTTTT	CASSLLQGNGELFF